These 11 T cell receptor beta chains were all obtained from the same sample, sequenced in a study of blood T cells in healthy people across ages. With a J-beta primer mix and a sample-barcoded 5' primer, a second PCR ran about 7 to 12 cycles. TCRdb itself ran the 5' RACE reads through MiXCR, one entry per CDR3 protein. The repertoire holds fewer than 750,000 distinct CDR3 sequences, with around 48% as singletons. Sequenced input: blood. These receptors originate from a man at least 80 years old in good health.

The V call is TRBV7-9, the J call TRBJ2-4; a weak D match, TRBD1 (6 bases). The J call may be in error: the DNA end matches TRBJ2-7 better. This CDR3 spans 14 amino acids. CDR1 is SEHNR and CDR2 is FQNEAQ in the germline V gene (reference sequence). The CDR3 spells CASSFGGQDYEQYF. The CDR3 nucleotides read TGTGCCAGCAGCTTTGGGGGCCAGGATTACGAGCAGTACTTC.

The rearrangement uses TRBV7-9 and TRBJ1-2, with D perhaps matching TRBD1 (6 bases). Germline V lookup: CDR1 SEHNR, CDR2 FQNEAQ (reference sequence). The CDR3 is 13 residues long. Deletions cut 2 bases from V and 5 bases from J, with 9 bases between. DNA for the CDR3: TGTGCCAGCAGCTTACTACAGGGATATGGCTACACCTTC. Amino acid sequence: CASSLLQGYGYTF.

The sample holds many counts of this clonotype. The chain has TRBV4-3 and TRBJ2-1; no clear D. Germline loops: CDR1 LGHNA, CDR2 YSLEER. The CDR3 contains 16 residues. V dropped 4 bases and J dropped 0 bases, with 13 bases sitting between them. Here the CDR3 DNA reads TGCGCCAGCAGCCCGGACCCTTTTAGCTCCTACAATGAGCAGTTCTTC. It yields the protein CASSPDPFSSYNEQFF.

This clonotype came up a few times. With a much larger clone just one base away, this may be a read error. The chain's CDR3 is CASRGSRTAYNEQYF. In nucleotides, the CDR3 is TGTGCCAGCAGGGGGAGTCGGACAGCATACAATGAGCAGTACTTC. The rearrangement links TRBV6-5 to TRBJ2-4, with D possibly being TRBD1 (6 bases). Germline V gene data show CDR1 as MNHEY and CDR2 as SVGAGI. Trimming cost V 6 bases and J 13 bases, with 25 bases left between them. The CDR3 runs 15 residues.

This chain connects TRBV20-1 to TRBJ2-1; weak D call: TRBD1 (6 bases). Trimming stripped 5 bases from V and 3 bases from J, with 14 bases between. This CDR3 comprises 14 residues. CDR1 DFQATT and CDR2 SNEGSKA come from the germline V gene (reference sequence). This CDR3 reads CSASTGNVYNEQFF. CDR3 in DNA: TGCAGTGCTTCCACAGGGAACGTCTACAATGAGCAGTTCTTC.

This clonotype appeared many times. The J gene is TRBJ2-7, the V gene TRBV6-6; TRBD2 aligns across 7 bases. The trim removed 10 bases at V and 2 bases at J, leaving 5 bases unmatched. There are 12 residues in the CDR3. Germline V gives CDR1 MNHNY, CDR2 SVGAGI (reference sequence). The CDR3: CAIRGEAYEQYF. CDR3 sequence (DNA): TGTGCCATCCGGGGGGAAGCCTACGAGCAGTACTTC.

The table lists this clonotype with a count of one. The chain uses TRBV2 and TRBJ1-2; D gene ambiguous. With 6 bases removed from V and 4 bases from J, the gap between germline ends came to 24 bases. Germline V gene lookup returns CDR1 SNHLY and CDR2 FYNNEI. The CDR3 has 17 residues. The CDR3 nucleotides read TGTGCCAGCAGGGGTCCCGGAGGACGGGAAACGGGCTATGGCTACACCTTC. Its translation: CASRGPGGRETGYGYTF.

The sample holds a few counts of this clonotype. CDR3 DNA: TGCAGTGCCAGCGCTCCAGAGACCCAGTACTTC. Its translation: CSASAPETQYF. The chain employs TRBV20-1 and TRBJ2-5; D remains ambiguous. The CDR3 is 11 residues long. V was clipped by 6 bases and J by 4 bases, with 9 bases between them. Germline assignment: CDR1 DFQATT and CDR2 SNEGSKA (reference sequence).

The rearrangement links TRBV7-9 to TRBJ1-5; 7 bases are a match to TRBD1. The CDR3 is 14 residues long. Germline-derived CDR1 and CDR2 are SEHNR and FQNEAQ (reference sequence). V was pared by 8 bases and J by 7 bases, with 11 bases of the junction left unmatched. The CDR3 reads CASASQGDEQPQHF. CDR3 nucleotide sequence: TGTGCCAGCGCCTCGCAGGGGGATGAACAGCCCCAGCATTTT. Based on the CDR3 plus reference TRBV7-9 and TRBJ1-5, the full variable domain is DTGVSQNPRHKITKRGQNVTFRCDPISEHNRLYWYRQTLGQGPEFLTYFQNEAQLEKSRLLSDRFSAERPKGSFSTLEIQRTEQGDSAMYLCASASQGDEQPQHFGDGTRLSIL.

This chain joins TRBV27 and TRBJ1-2, with 9 bases lining up with TRBD1. J gave up 6 bases and V 6 bases, and 11 bases lay outside the gene matches. Germline V lookup: CDR1 MNHEY, CDR2 SMNVEV (reference sequence). The CDR3 has 15 amino acids. The CDR3 DNA reads TGTGCCAGCAGGGAGCGGACAGGGGCCTACGATGGCTACACCTTC. This gives the protein CASRERTGAYDGYTF.

J is TRBJ2-7 and V is TRBV5-5; TRBD1 is a possible D gene (5 bases). With 4 bases removed from V and 6 bases from J, the gap between germline ends came to 14 bases. Germline V CDR1 and CDR2: SGHKS, YYEKEE (reference sequence). The CDR3 totals 13 residues. In DNA form, the CDR3 reads TGTGCCAGCAGCGTACAGGTTTTCGGCGAGCAGTACTTC. Translating gives CASSVQVFGEQYF.